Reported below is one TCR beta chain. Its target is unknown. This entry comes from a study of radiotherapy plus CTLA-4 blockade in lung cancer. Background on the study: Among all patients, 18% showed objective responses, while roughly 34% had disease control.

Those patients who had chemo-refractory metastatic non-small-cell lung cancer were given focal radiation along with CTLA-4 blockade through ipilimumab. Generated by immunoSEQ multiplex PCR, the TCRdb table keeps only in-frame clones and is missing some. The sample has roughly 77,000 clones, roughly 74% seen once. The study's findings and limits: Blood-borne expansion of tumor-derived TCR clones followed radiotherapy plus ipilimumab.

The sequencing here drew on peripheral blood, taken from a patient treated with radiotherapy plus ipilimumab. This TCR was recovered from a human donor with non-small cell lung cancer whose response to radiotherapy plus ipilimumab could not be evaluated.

CDR3 in DNA: TGTGCCTGGAGTGGCGGGAGGGTTTACGAGCAGTACTTC. This translates into CAWSGGRVYEQYF. The chain carries TRBV30 and TRBJ2-7, with TRBD2 identical over 9 bases. V lost 1 base, J lost 4 bases, and 2 bases stayed unmatched. Germline lookup yields CDR1 GTSNPN and CDR2 SVGIG (reference sequence). The CDR3 spans 13 residues.